This TCR beta chain was documented in a study of beta chain features in type 1 diabetes. The authors reverse transcribed all of the isolated RNA, so sequencing captured expressed TCRB transcripts. Profiled with immunoSEQ multiplex PCR; TCRdb holds only in-frame clones, not every one. The table shows 140,000 to 150,000 clones, with roughly 50% occurring only once. This CDR3 comprises 14 residues. The germline gives CDR1 MNHEY, CDR2 SMNVEV (reference sequence). V lost 4 bases and J lost 0, with 8 bases in between. V is TRBV27 and J is TRBJ2-3, with TRBD2 as a possible D gene (5 bases). Specimen: Tregs from blood. The TCR comes from a man aged 18 to 35 in good health. The CDR3 loop reads CASSSQRSTDTQYF. DNA of the CDR3: TGTGCCAGCAGTTCGCAGCGGAGCACAGATACGCAGTATTTT.